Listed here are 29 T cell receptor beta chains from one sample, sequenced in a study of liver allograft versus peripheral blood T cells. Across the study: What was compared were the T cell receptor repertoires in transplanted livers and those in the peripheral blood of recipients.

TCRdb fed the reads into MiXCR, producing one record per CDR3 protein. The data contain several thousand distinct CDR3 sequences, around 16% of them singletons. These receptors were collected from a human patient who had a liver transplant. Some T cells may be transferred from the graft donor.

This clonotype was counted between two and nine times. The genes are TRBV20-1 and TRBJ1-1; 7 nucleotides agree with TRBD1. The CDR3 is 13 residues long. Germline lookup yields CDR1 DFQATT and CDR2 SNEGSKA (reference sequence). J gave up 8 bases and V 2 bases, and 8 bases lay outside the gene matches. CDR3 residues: CSARTEGAGEAFF. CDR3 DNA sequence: TGCAGTGCTAGAACGGAGGGGGCAGGGGAAGCTTTCTTT.

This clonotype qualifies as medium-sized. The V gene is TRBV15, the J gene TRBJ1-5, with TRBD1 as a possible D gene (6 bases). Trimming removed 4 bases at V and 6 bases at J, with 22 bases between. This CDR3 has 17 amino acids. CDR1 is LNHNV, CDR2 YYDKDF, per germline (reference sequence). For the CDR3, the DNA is TGTGCCACCAGCAAATGGGGGGTTTGGACAGAGGGTCAGCCCCAGCATTTT. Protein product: CATSKWGVWTEGQPQHF.

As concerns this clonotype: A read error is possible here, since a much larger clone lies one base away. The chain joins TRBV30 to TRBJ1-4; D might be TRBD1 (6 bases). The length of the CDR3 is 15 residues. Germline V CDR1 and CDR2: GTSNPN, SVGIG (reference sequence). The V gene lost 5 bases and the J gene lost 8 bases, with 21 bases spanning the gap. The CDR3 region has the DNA TGTGCCTGGGGACCGAACAGGGTTTGGTGGGAAAAACTGTTTTTT. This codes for CAWGPNRVWWEKLFF.

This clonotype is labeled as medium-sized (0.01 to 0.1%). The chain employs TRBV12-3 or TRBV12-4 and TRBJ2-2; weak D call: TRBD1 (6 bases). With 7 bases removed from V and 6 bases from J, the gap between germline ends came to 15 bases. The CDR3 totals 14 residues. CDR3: CASTGTTRSGELFF. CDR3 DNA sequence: TGTGCCAGCACAGGGACAACCCGGTCCGGGGAGCTGTTTTTT.

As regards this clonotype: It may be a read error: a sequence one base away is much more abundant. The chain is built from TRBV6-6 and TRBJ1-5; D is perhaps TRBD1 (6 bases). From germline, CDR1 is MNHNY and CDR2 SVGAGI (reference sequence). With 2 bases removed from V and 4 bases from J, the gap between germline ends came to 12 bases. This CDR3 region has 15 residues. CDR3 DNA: TGTGCCAGCAGTTACCCTGAACAGGGAAATCAGCCCCAGCATTTT. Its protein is CASSYPEQGNQPQHF.

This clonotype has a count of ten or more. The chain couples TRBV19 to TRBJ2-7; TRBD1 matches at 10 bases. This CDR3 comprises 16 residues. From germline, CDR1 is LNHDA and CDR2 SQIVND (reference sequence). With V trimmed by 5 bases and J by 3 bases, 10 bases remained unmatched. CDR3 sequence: CASSSGRDRGNYEQYF. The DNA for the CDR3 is TGTGCCAGTAGTTCAGGCCGGGACAGGGGAAACTACGAGCAGTACTTC.

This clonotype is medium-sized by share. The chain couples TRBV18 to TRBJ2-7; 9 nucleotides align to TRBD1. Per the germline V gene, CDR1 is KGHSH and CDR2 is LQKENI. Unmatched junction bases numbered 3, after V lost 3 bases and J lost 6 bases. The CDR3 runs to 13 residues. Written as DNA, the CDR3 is TGTGCCAGCTCACCGGGACAGGGAGGCGAGCAGTACTTC. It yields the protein CASSPGQGGEQYF.

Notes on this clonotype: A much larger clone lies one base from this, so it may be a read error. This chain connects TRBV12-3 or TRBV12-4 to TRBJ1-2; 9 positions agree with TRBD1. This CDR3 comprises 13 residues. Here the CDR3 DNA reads TGTGCCAGCAGCTTGGACAGGGGTTTTGGCTACTCCTTC. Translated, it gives CASSLDRGFGYSF.

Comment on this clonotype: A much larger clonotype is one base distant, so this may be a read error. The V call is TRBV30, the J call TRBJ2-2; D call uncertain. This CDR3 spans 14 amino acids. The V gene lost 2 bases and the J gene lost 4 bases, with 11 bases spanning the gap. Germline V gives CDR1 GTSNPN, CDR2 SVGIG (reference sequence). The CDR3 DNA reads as TGTGCCTGGAGTTCCGGGTCAAGCACCGGGGAGCTGTTTTTT. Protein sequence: CAWSSGSSTGELFF. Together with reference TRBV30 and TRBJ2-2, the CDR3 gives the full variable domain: SQTIHQWPATLVQPVGSPLSLECTVEGTSNPNLYWYRQAAGRGLQLLFYSVGIGQISSEVPQNLSASRPQDRQFILSSKKLLLSDSGFYLCAWSSGSSTGELFFGEGSRLTVL.

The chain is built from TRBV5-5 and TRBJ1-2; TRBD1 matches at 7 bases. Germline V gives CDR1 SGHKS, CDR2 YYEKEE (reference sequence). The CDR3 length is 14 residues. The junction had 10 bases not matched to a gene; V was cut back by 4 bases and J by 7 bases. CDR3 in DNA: TGTGCCAGCAGCCTCTCTACAGGGGTTGGTGGCTACACCTTC. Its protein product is CASSLSTGVGGYTF.

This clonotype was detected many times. The CDR3 loop reads CATSGTVNTEAFF. CDR3 DNA: TGTGCCACTTCCGGGACAGTGAACACTGAAGCTTTCTTT. The V and J genes are TRBV19 and TRBJ1-1; 7 nucleotides match TRBD1. The CDR3 is 13 amino acids. CDR1 is LNHDA, CDR2 SQIVND, per germline (reference sequence). Germline trimming cut 10 bases from V and 0 bases from J; bases unmatched to any gene: 5. The entire variable domain, with the rest obtained from reference TRBV19 and TRBJ1-1, is as follows: DGGITQSPKYLFRKEGQNVTLSCEQNLNHDAMYWYRQDPGQGLRLIYYSQIVNDFQKGDIAEGYSVSREKKESFPLTVTSAQKNPTAFYLCATSGTVNTEAFFGQGTRLTVV.

In DNA, the CDR3 is TGTGCCAGCAGTCTAGCGTCCTACAATGAGCAGTTCTTC. This codes for CASSLASYNEQFF. This rearrangement joins TRBV28 to TRBJ2-1; the D gene is possibly TRBD2 (6 bases). CDR1 is MDHEN and CDR2 is SYDVKM in the germline V gene. The V gene lost 5 bases and the J gene lost 1 base, with 6 bases spanning the gap. The CDR3 covers 13 residues.

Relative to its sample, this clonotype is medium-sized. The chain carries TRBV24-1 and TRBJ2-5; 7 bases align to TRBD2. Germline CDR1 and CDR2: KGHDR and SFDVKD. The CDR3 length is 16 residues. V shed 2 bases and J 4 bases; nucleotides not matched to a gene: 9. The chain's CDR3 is CATSDSSTSSVETQYF. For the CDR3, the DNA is TGTGCCACCAGTGATTCCTCGACTAGCTCCGTAGAGACCCAGTACTTC.

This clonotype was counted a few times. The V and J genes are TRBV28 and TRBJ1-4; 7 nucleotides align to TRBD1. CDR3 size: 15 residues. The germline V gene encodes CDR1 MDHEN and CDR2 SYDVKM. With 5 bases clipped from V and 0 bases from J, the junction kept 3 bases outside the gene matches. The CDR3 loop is CASSRQGTTNEKLFF. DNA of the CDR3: TGTGCCAGCAGTCGACAGGGCACAACTAATGAAAAACTGTTTTTT.

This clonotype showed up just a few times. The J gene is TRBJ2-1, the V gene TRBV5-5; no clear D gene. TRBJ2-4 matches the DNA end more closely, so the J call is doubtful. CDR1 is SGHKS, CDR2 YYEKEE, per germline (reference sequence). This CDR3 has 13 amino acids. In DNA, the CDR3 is TGTGCCAGCAGCTTGGACATCGCGGACATTCAGTACTTC. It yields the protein CASSLDIADIQYF.

The CDR3 protein is CSCRDPLAYEQYF. CDR3 coding DNA: TGCAGTTGCAGGGACCCCCTGGCCTACGAGCAGTACTTC. The J gene is TRBJ2-7, the V gene TRBV20-1; D might be TRBD1 or TRBD2, each matching 5 bases. Between the trimmed V and J ends, which lost 8 bases and 2 bases, there was a span of 16 bases. The CDR3 covers 13 residues. Per germline, CDR1 DFQATT and CDR2 SNEGSKA (reference sequence).

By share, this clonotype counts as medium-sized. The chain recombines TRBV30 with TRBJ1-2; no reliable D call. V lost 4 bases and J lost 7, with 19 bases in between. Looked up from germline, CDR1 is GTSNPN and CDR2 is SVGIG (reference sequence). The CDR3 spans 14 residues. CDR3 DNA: TGTGCCTGGACCGGCGTTGGGCGATTTTCTGGCTACACCTTC. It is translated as CAWTGVGRFSGYTF.

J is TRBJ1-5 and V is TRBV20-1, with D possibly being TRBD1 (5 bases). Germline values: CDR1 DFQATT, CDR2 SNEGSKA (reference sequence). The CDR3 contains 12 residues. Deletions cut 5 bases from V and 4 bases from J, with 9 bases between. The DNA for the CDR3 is TGCAGTGCTCCGGGGGTTAATCAGCCCCAGCATTTT. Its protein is CSAPGVNQPQHF.

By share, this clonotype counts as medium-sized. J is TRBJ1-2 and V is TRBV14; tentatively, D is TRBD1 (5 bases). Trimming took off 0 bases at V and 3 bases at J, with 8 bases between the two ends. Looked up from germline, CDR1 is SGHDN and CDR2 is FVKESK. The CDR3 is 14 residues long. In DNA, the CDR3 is TGTGCCAGCAGCCAAGACAGGGACCACTATGGCTACACCTTC. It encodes CASSQDRDHYGYTF.

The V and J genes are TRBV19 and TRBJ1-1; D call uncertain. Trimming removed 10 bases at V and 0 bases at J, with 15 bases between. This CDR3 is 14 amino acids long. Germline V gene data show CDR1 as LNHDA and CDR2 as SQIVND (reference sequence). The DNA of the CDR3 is TGTGCCACCTCGCCCGGCTCAATGAACACTGAAGCTTTCTTT. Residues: CATSPGSMNTEAFF.

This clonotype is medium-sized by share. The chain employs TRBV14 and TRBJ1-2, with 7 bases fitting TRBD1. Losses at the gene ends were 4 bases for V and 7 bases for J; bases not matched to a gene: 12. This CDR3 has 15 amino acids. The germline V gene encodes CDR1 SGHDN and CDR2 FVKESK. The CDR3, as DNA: TGTGCCAGCAGCCCGACAGTGGGACAGTACATTGGCTACACCTTC. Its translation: CASSPTVGQYIGYTF.

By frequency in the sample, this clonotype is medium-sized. The CDR3 bases are TGTGCCAGCAGCTCGGGACTAGCGAAAGATACGCAGTATTTT. Protein sequence: CASSSGLAKDTQYF. The rearrangement joins TRBV7-2 to TRBJ2-3; 10 bases map to TRBD2. The junction had 3 bases not matched to a gene; V was cut back by 4 bases and J by 5 bases. Germline V lookup: CDR1 SGHTA, CDR2 FQGNSA. This CDR3 spans 14 amino acids. Using reference TRBV7-2 and TRBJ2-3 for the parts outside the CDR3, the full variable domain is GAGVSQSPSNKVTEKGKDVELRCDPISGHTALYWYRQSLGQGLEFLIYFQGNSAPDKSGLPSDRFSAERTGGSVSTLTIQRTQQEDSAVYLCASSSGLAKDTQYFGPGTRLTVL.

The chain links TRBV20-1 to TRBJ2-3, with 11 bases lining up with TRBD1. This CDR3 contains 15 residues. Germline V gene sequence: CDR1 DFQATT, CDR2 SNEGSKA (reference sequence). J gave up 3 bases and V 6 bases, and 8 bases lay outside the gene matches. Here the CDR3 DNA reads TGCAGTGCGAATGACGGGACAGGGGGTACAGATACGCAGTATTTT. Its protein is CSANDGTGGTDTQYF.

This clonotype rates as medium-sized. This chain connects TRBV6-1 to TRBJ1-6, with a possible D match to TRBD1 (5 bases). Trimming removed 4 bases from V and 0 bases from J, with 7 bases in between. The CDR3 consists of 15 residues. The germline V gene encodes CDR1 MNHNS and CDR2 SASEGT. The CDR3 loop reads CASSGQSSYNSPLHF. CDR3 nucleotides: TGTGCCAGCAGTGGACAGAGCTCCTATAATTCACCCCTCCACTTT.

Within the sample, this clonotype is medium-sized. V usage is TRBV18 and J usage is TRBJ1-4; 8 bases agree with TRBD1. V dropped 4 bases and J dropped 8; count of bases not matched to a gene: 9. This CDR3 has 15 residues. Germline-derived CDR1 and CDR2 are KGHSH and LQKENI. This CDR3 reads CASSLRDRGKEKLFF. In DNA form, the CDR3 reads TGTGCCAGCTCACTACGAGACAGGGGAAAGGAAAAACTGTTTTTT.

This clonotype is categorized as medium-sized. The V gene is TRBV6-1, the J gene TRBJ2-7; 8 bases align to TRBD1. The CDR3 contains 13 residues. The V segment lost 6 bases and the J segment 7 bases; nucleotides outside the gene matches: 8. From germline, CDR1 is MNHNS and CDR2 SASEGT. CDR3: CASSSDRVGEQYF. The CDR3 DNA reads TGTGCCAGCAGCTCGGACAGGGTCGGAGAGCAGTACTTC.

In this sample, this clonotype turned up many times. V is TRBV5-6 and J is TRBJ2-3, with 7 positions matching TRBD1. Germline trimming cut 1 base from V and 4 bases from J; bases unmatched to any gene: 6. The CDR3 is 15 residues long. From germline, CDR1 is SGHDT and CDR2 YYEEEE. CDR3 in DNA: TGTGCCAGCAGCTTGACAGGGGAATGGCCAGATACGCAGTATTTT. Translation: CASSLTGEWPDTQYF. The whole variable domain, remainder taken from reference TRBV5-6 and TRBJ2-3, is DAGVTQSPTHLIKTRGQQVTLRCSPKSGHDTVSWYQQALGQGPQFIFQYYEEEERQRGNFPDRFSGHQFPNYSSELNVNALLLGDSALYLCASSLTGEWPDTQYFGPGTRLTVL.

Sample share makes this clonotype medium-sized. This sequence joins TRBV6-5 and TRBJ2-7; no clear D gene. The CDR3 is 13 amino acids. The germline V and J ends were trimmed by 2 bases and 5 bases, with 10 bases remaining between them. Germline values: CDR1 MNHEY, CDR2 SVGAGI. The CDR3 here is CASSYDFSDEQYF. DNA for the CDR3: TGTGCCAGCAGTTACGACTTCTCTGACGAGCAGTACTTC.

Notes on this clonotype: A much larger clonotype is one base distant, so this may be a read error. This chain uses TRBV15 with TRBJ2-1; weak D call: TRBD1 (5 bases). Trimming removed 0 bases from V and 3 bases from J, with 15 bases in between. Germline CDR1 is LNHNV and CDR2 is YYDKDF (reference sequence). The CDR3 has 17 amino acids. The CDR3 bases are TGTGCCACCAGCAGAGATGGGGCGGTGGGATTCTACAATGAGCAGTTCTTC. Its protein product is CATSRDGAVGFYNEQFF.